The text below deals with one TCR beta chain. What it binds is not known. This CDR3 is 15 amino acids long. Germline V gene lookup returns CDR1 SNHLY and CDR2 FYNNEI. Each donor supplied approximately 10 milliliters of peripheral blood. The sample originates from a study of blood T cells in healthy people across ages. The second PCR ran roughly 7 to 12 cycles with a sample-barcoded 5' primer and J-beta primers. Every cDNA molecule bore a tag from a template-switch adaptor containing 12 random nucleotides. One entry per CDR3 protein, called by TCRdb with MiXCR from the 5' RACE reads. The sample includes around 690,000 distinct CDR3 sequences, under 70% seen only once; the top ten take roughly 34%. Study-wide points: The percentage of naive T cells correlated strongly with TCR beta diversity.

The sequenced sample was blood. This receptor was taken from a man aged 55 to 70 in good health. The chain carries TRBV2 and TRBJ2-1; the match to TRBD2 covers 8 bases. The DNA end favors TRBJ2-7, so the J call may be wrong. CDR3 in amino acids: CASSREGFSYNEQYF. The CDR3 bases are TGTGCCAGCAGTCGGGAGGGTTTCTCCTACAATGAGCAGTACTTC.